The 29 T cell receptor gamma chains below all came from one sample that was sequenced in a study of Vδ1+ human thymocytes. Extracted RNA was reverse transcribed into cDNA. Multiplex PCR used pooled V-gene forward primers and a constant-region reverse primer to amplify CDR3s. TCRdb repeated clone calling on the multiplex PCR reads with CATT. The sample comprises about 36,000 gamma-chain clones, 20% to 25% of which are singletons, and about 2% rests with the top ten. Their recognized antigens are unknown. Notes on the study in general: In the thymus, TRG and TRD repertoires looked highly polyclonal with Gaussian CDR3 lengths.

Sequenced input: Vdelta1+ gamma-delta thymocytes from the thymus. Stated subset: FACS-sorted CD3+ TCRalphabeta- TCRVdelta1+ TCRVdelta2- thymocytes. These receptors were obtained from a girl younger than two who had congenital heart surgery.

The table lists this clone with a few counts. This same CDR3 is encoded by further DNA sequences in the sample. V gene TRGV4 combines with J gene TRGJ1 or TRGJ2. The V segment lost 0 bases and the J segment 7 bases; nucleotides outside the gene matches: 6. Germline assignment: CDR1 EGSTGY and CDR2 YDSYTSSV. The CDR3 loop spans 13 amino acids. The chain's CDR3 is CATWDGLRYKKLF. The CDR3 region has the DNA TGTGCCACCTGGGATGGGCTGCGGTATAAGAAACTCTTT.

Of note for this clone: The identical CDR3 is also encoded by other nucleotide sequences in the sample. The rearrangement joins TRGV3 to TRGJ1 or TRGJ2. CDR1 and CDR2 (germline): VTNTFY, YDVSTARD (reference sequence). CDR3 length equals 12 residues. V was pared by 0 bases and J by 10 bases, with 6 bases of the junction left unmatched. CDR3 nucleotides: TGTGCCACCTGGGACAGGCCCGGGAAGAAACTCTTT. It is translated as CATWDRPGKKLF.

This sequence joins TRGV2 and TRGJ1 or TRGJ2. V dropped 4 bases and J dropped 6; count of bases not matched to a gene: 15. CDR3 length: 15 amino acids. CDR1 is EGSNGY, CDR2 YDSYNSKV, per germline. The CDR3 here is CATWDGPVNSYKKLF. The CDR3 DNA reads TGTGCCACCTGGGATGGGCCAGTTAATAGTTATAAGAAACTCTTT.

This chain uses TRGV2 with TRGJ1 or TRGJ2. Germline CDR1 reads EGSNGY; CDR2 reads YDSYNSKV. This CDR3 comprises 14 residues. The junction had 7 bases not matched to a gene; V was cut back by 2 bases and J by 3 bases. The CDR3 sequence: CATWDASVYYKKLF. The CDR3 region has the DNA TGTGCCACCTGGGACGCCTCCGTTTATTATAAGAAACTCTTT.

This clone has more than one count but fewer than ten. The chain carries TRGV3 and TRGJP1. The J segment lost 1 base and the V segment lost 0 bases, leaving 2 bases of the junction unmatched. Germline V gene data show CDR1 as VTNTFY and CDR2 as YDVSTARD (reference sequence). The CDR3 is 15 residues long. CDR3 coding DNA: TGTGCCACCTGGGACAGGCCTACCACTGGTTGGTTCAAGATATTT. It is translated as CATWDRPTTGWFKIF.

In the case of this clone: This CDR3 is also generated by other DNA sequences in the sample. The chain combines TRGV9 with TRGJP1. The germline CDR1 and CDR2 sequences are GITISATS and ISYDGTV (reference sequence). The V and J ends lost 1 base and 0 bases, in that order; junction bases with no gene match: 2. The CDR3 runs to 15 residues. CDR3 in amino acids: CALWEVYTTGWFKIF. The CDR3 DNA reads TGTGCCTTGTGGGAGGTCTATACCACTGGTTGGTTCAAGATATTT.

This clone showed up just a few times. The V and J genes are TRGV9 and TRGJ1 or TRGJ2. The CDR3 has 11 amino acids. After removal of 4 bases from V and 11 bases from J, the junction contained 8 bases not matched to a gene. The germline V gene encodes CDR1 GITISATS and CDR2 ISYDGTV (reference sequence). Here the CDR3 DNA reads TGTGCCTTGTGGGATGCGGAGGAGAAACTCTTT. Its translation: CALWDAEEKLF.

The chain uses TRGV9 and TRGJ1 or TRGJ2. The CDR3 spans 13 residues. CDR1 is GITISATS and CDR2 is ISYDGTV in the germline V gene (reference sequence). Trimming at V came to 5 bases and at J to 7 bases, leaving 11 bases not matched to a gene. CDR3 DNA: TGTGCCTTGTGGGGAGTATACCCATATAAGAAACTCTTT. This sequence encodes CALWGVYPYKKLF.

This clone was recorded a few times. The germline gene is not matched at one end of the junction; a read error may be the cause. The chain couples TRGV3 to TRGJ1 or TRGJ2. The CDR3 extends over 15 amino acids. Germline values: CDR1 VTNTFY, CDR2 YDVSTARD (reference sequence). DNA for the CDR3: TGTGCCACCTGTGACAGCAGGGGGCTTTATTATAAGAAACTCTTT. This codes for CATCDSRGLYYKKLF.

V is TRGV3 and J is TRGJ1 or TRGJ2. This CDR3 is built from 15 residues. Germline CDR1 and CDR2: VTNTFY and YDVSTARD (reference sequence). V was pared by 3 bases and J by 7 bases, with 15 bases of the junction left unmatched. In DNA, the CDR3 is TGTGCCACCTGGGACGAAGCCACACCGGGGTATAAGAAACTCTTT. This gives the protein CATWDEATPGYKKLF.

This clone was detected only a few times. V gene TRGV9 combines with J gene TRGJ1 or TRGJ2. Trimming at V came to 0 bases and at J to 6 bases, leaving 8 bases not matched to a gene. CDR1 GITISATS and CDR2 ISYDGTV come from the germline V gene (reference sequence). The CDR3 length is 14 residues. The CDR3 DNA reads TGTGCCTTGTGGGAGGTGCTCCATTGTTATAAGAAACTCTTT. The encoded protein is CALWEVLHCYKKLF.

On this clone itself: Other nucleotide sequences from this sample produce the same CDR3. V and J are TRGV2 and TRGJP2. Germline V gene sequence: CDR1 EGSNGY, CDR2 YDSYNSKV. The CDR3 consists of 14 residues. The V and J ends lost 1 base and 7 bases, in that order; junction bases with no gene match: 6. CDR3 sequence: CATWDGRNDWIKTF. The CDR3 DNA reads TGTGCCACCTGGGACGGTCGGAATGATTGGATCAAGACGTTT.

This chain connects TRGV8 to TRGJ1 or TRGJ2. The CDR3 loop spans 14 amino acids. Per germline, CDR1 VENAVY and CDR2 YDSYNSRV. Unmatched junction bases numbered 10, after V lost 5 bases and J lost 3 bases. CDR3 sequence reads: CATWGESAYYKKLF. DNA for the CDR3: TGTGCCACCTGGGGAGAATCGGCTTATTATAAGAAACTCTTT.

This clone has a single count. The V and J genes are TRGV9 and TRGJ1 or TRGJ2. The CDR3 length is 14 residues. Trimming cost V 3 bases and J 0 bases; bases outside gene matches: 5. Per the germline V gene, CDR1 is GITISATS and CDR2 is ISYDGTV (reference sequence). CDR3 DNA sequence: TGTGCCTTGTGGGAGAAACAGAATTATTATAAGAAACTCTTT. Its protein is CALWEKQNYYKKLF.

This chain links TRGV3 with TRGJ1 or TRGJ2. The V gene end was trimmed by 4 bases and the J gene end by 12 bases; junction bases not matched to a gene: 9. The CDR3 sequence is 11 residues long. Germline-derived CDR1 and CDR2 are VTNTFY and YDVSTARD (reference sequence). The CDR3 protein is CATWDVSRKLF. CDR3 bases: TGTGCCACCTGGGATGTAAGTAGGAAACTCTTT.

V and J are TRGV2 and TRGJP2. In germline, CDR1 is EGSNGY, CDR2 YDSYNSKV. There are 13 residues in the CDR3. The J segment lost 7 bases and the V segment lost 4 bases, leaving 6 bases of the junction unmatched. Here the CDR3 reads CATWERDDWIKTF. In nucleotides, the CDR3 is TGTGCCACCTGGGAACGAGATGATTGGATCAAGACGTTT.

For this clone: A much larger clone lies a single base off, so this may be a read error. Other DNA sequences in this specimen translate into the identical CDR3. The V call is TRGV2, the J call TRGJ1 or TRGJ2. The CDR3 loop spans 14 amino acids. CDR1 is EGSNGY and CDR2 is YDSYNSKV in the germline V gene. V shed 0 bases, J shed 4 bases, and the junction held 6 bases outside the gene matches. For the CDR3, the DNA is TGTGCCACCTGGGACGGGCAGGGGTATTATAAGAAACTCTTT. It specifies CATWDGQGYYKKLF.

The rearrangement links TRGV9 to TRGJ1 or TRGJ2. This CDR3 spans 13 amino acids. Trimming at V came to 3 bases and at J to 7 bases, leaving 9 bases not matched to a gene. Germline CDR1 reads GITISATS; CDR2 reads ISYDGTV (reference sequence). The CDR3 DNA sequence: TGTGCCTTGTGGGAGTCACTGAGGTATAAGAAACTCTTT. Residues: CALWESLRYKKLF.

The chain is built from TRGV3 and TRGJ1 or TRGJ2. From germline, CDR1 is VTNTFY and CDR2 YDVSTARD (reference sequence). Losses at the gene ends were 0 bases for V and 3 bases for J; bases not matched to a gene: 8. This CDR3 has 15 residues. This CDR3 reads CATWDRHPPYYKKLF. The CDR3 coding sequence is TGTGCCACCTGGGACAGGCATCCCCCTTATTATAAGAAACTCTTT.

V is TRGV2 and J is TRGJ1 or TRGJ2. Germline loops: CDR1 EGSNGY, CDR2 YDSYNSKV. The CDR3 runs to 13 residues. With V trimmed by 5 bases and J by 1 base, 5 bases remained unmatched. CDR3 DNA sequence: TGTGCCACCTGGGCCCAAAATTATTATAAGAAACTCTTT. Protein product: CATWAQNYYKKLF.

The chain is built from TRGV9 and TRGJ1 or TRGJ2. J gave up 7 bases and V 0 bases, and 9 bases lay outside the gene matches. The CDR3 is 14 amino acids. Germline-derived CDR1 and CDR2 are GITISATS and ISYDGTV (reference sequence). Written as DNA, the CDR3 is TGTGCCTTGTGGGAGGTGCTCGGGGAGTATAAGAAACTCTTT. Translating gives CALWEVLGEYKKLF.

This clone is labeled medium-sized. Other DNA sequences in this sample translate to the same CDR3. The V gene is TRGV2, the J gene TRGJ1 or TRGJ2. The CDR3 has 11 residues. Looked up from germline, CDR1 is EGSNGY and CDR2 is YDSYNSKV. The trim removed 1 base at V and 8 bases at J, leaving 2 bases unmatched. The CDR3 DNA sequence: TGTGCCACCTGGGACGGTCATAAGAAACTCTTT. Translating gives CATWDGHKKLF.

This clone appeared a few times. The V gene is TRGV3, the J gene TRGJ1 or TRGJ2. The germline V gene has CDR1 VTNTFY and CDR2 YDVSTARD (reference sequence). Germline trimming cut 0 bases from V and 11 bases from J; bases unmatched to any gene: 13. The CDR3 consists of 14 residues. The CDR3 DNA is TGTGCCACCTGGGACAGGCCATTTCTCGTCGAGAAACTCTTT. Its protein is CATWDRPFLVEKLF.

This clone was detected only a few times. Other DNA sequences in this specimen translate into the identical CDR3. The rearrangement uses TRGV8 and TRGJ1 or TRGJ2. The germline gives CDR1 VENAVY, CDR2 YDSYNSRV. The junction had 4 bases not matched to a gene; V was cut back by 3 bases and J by 8 bases. The CDR3 is 11 amino acids. The CDR3 loop is CATWDRDKKLF. The CDR3 DNA is TGTGCCACCTGGGATCGGGATAAGAAACTCTTT.

The chain combines TRGV9 with TRGJ1 or TRGJ2. J lost 0 bases, V lost 4 bases, and 6 bases had no gene match. Germline lookup yields CDR1 GITISATS and CDR2 ISYDGTV (reference sequence). The length of the CDR3 is 14 residues. CDR3 in amino acids: CALWDSMNYYKKLF. The DNA of the CDR3 is TGTGCCTTGTGGGATTCGATGAATTATTATAAGAAACTCTTT.

The table lists this clone with a count of one. The rearrangement uses TRGV2 and TRGJP2. Trimming cost V 3 bases and J 0 bases; bases outside gene matches: 10. The CDR3 covers 17 residues. Per germline, CDR1 EGSNGY and CDR2 YDSYNSKV. The CDR3 DNA is TGTGCCACCTGGGACAGCCCTCGGGATAGTAGTGATTGGATCAAGACGTTT. Protein product: CATWDSPRDSSDWIKTF.

This clone was observed a handful of times. This chain uses TRGV5 with TRGJ1 or TRGJ2. CDR3 length: 14 residues. With 3 bases clipped from V and 2 bases from J, the junction kept 7 bases outside the gene matches. CDR1 is VINAFY, CDR2 YDVSNSKD, per germline. CDR3 nucleotide sequence: TGTGCCACCTGGGACGTAATTGATTATTATAAGAAACTCTTT. It translates to CATWDVIDYYKKLF.

This clone is medium-sized in the sample. The same CDR3 is also encoded by other DNA sequences in this sample. This chain links TRGV8 with TRGJ1 or TRGJ2. The ends lost 2 bases at V and 4 bases at J; junction bases unmatched: 2. This CDR3 spans 12 amino acids. Germline V lookup: CDR1 VENAVY, CDR2 YDSYNSRV. The CDR3 coding sequence is TGTGCCACCTGGGATATCTATTATAAGAAACTCTTT. Protein product: CATWDIYYKKLF.

This clone was found a few times. The chain uses TRGV5 and TRGJ1 or TRGJ2. The CDR3 loop spans 12 amino acids. The V segment lost 1 base and the J segment 8 bases; nucleotides outside the gene matches: 5. CDR1 is VINAFY and CDR2 is YDVSNSKD in the germline V gene. The CDR3 loop is CATWDSTNKKLF. The CDR3 region has the DNA TGTGCCACCTGGGACAGCACTAATAAGAAACTCTTT.